What follows is one TCR beta chain and its context. The CDR3 runs 11 residues. Trimming at V came to 6 bases and at J to 6 bases, leaving 4 bases not matched to a gene. Germline V lookup: CDR1 DFQATT, CDR2 SNEGSKA (reference sequence). Sequenced by immunoSEQ multiplex PCR; TCRdb stores in-frame clones only, minus some. This table has some 77,000 clones, roughly 96% appearing once. The sample comes from a study of technical replicates of blood from a handful of donors. The genes are TRBV20-1 and TRBJ2-7; 8 bases agree with TRBD2. Sequences were obtained from T cells isolated from PBMCs. The sequence came from a human donor in good health. The CDR3 DNA sequence: TGCAGTGCAAGGACTAGCTCCGAGCAGTACTTC. It yields the protein CSARTSSEQYF.